This TCR beta chain was sequenced for a study of shared clonotypes between healthy human individuals. Genomic DNA belonging to each subset was distributed in equal measure over several immunoSEQ plates. TCRdb's table, derived via immunoSEQ multiplex PCR, lists solely in-frame clones and lacks some. Among a few million clones listed, approximately 93% were seen once. V dropped 4 bases and J dropped 3 bases, with 16 bases sitting between them. CDR1 and CDR2 from the germline V gene are SGHRS and YFSETQ. The CDR3 length is 16 residues. The sequence came from a man between 18 and 29 years old in good health. Some clones in this sample may be carry-over from other donors' samples. The chain carries TRBV5-1 and TRBJ2-2; weak D call: TRBD2 (6 bases). The material sequenced was naive CD4+ T cells from PBMCs. Subset indicated: CD45RA+ positively selected. The CDR3 sequence is CASSPRGAGYTGELFF. CDR3 nucleotides: TGCGCCAGCAGCCCCCGCGGGGCAGGGTACACCGGGGAGCTGTTTTTT. Full variable domain (outside the CDR3, taken from reference TRBV5-1 and TRBJ2-2): KAGVTQTPRYLIKTRGQQVTLSCSPISGHRSVSWYQQTPGQGLQFLFEYFSETQRNKGNFPGRFSGRQFSNSRSEMNVSTLELGDSALYLCASSPRGAGYTGELFFGEGSRLTVL.